Presented here are 11 T cell receptor beta chains from one specimen sequenced in a study of human T cells and chemical hapten exposure. Time point of the sample: patch test 1, 2 weeks after DPC sensitization. Specified treatment: therapeutic diphenylcyclopropenone sensitization with weekly scalp DPC. A single record per CDR3 protein comes from TCRdb applying MiXCR to the RACE reads. The repertoire consists of 74,000 or so distinct CDR3 sequences, with 10% occurring once and the leading ten covering around 1.3%. Here the sequenced sample was whole blood, taken in connection with sensitization to the hapten diphenylcyclopropenone (DPC). The origin of the receptors is a woman between 50 and 59 years old with alopecia areata. Some clones in this sample may be carry-over from other donors' samples.

The chain employs TRBV29-1 and TRBJ2-3, with D possibly matching TRBD2 (5 bases). The CDR3 spans 12 residues. V was trimmed by 3 bases and J by 3 bases, leaving 7 bases between them. Germline values: CDR1 SQVTM, CDR2 ANQGSEA. CDR3 region: CSVERGTDTQYF. The DNA for the CDR3 is TGCAGCGTTGAGCGCGGGACAGATACGCAGTATTTT.

This clonotype was counted only a few times. The J gene is TRBJ1-6, the V gene TRBV7-2, with D possibly matching TRBD1 (5 bases). Looked up from germline, CDR1 is SGHTA and CDR2 is FQGNSA. The V end was cut by 3 bases, the J end by 6 bases, with 9 bases between. This CDR3 region has 14 residues. The CDR3 loop reads CASSFRDRNSPLHF. The CDR3 DNA reads as TGTGCCAGCAGCTTCCGGGACCGTAATTCACCCCTCCACTTT.

This clonotype was counted a few times. J is TRBJ2-1 and V is TRBV27; tentative D call: TRBD2 (6 bases). This CDR3 contains 18 residues. Germline CDR1 and CDR2: MNHEY and SMNVEV (reference sequence). The V and J ends lost 3 bases and 0 bases respectively, with 18 bases between them. The CDR3 DNA sequence: TGTGCCAGCAGTTTCCGGGGAGGACTCCCGGTCTCCTACAATGAGCAGTTCTTC. Encoded protein: CASSFRGGLPVSYNEQFF.

This clonotype appeared many times. This chain uses TRBV10-3 with TRBJ1-5; no clear D. The CDR3 covers 12 residues. V dropped 5 bases and J dropped 9 bases, with 11 bases sitting between them. The germline V gene encodes CDR1 ENHRY and CDR2 SYGVKD. The CDR3, as DNA: TGTGCCATCAGTTTTGACGGAAGGCCCCAGCATTTT. Protein product: CAISFDGRPQHF.

This clonotype was counted only a few times. The chain carries TRBV24-1 and TRBJ1-5; no definite D call. This CDR3 is 15 amino acids long. CDR1 and CDR2 (germline): KGHDR, SFDVKD. V was clipped by 4 bases and J by 2 bases, with 11 bases between them. CDR3 sequence (DNA): TGTGCCACCAGTGAGGAGGGAAGGGGCAATCAGCCCCAGCATTTT. Its protein product is CATSEEGRGNQPQHF.

This clonotype was counted many times. The chain joins TRBV18 to TRBJ1-6; TRBD1 matches at 9 bases. Germline CDR1 and CDR2: KGHSH and LQKENI. V lost 3 bases to trimming and J lost 7 bases; unmatched junction nucleotides: 1. The CDR3 consists of 14 residues. The CDR3 region has the DNA TGTGCCAGCTCACCTGGACAGGGGAATTCACCCCTCCACTTT. Residues: CASSPGQGNSPLHF.

This clonotype was observed many times. The chain uses TRBV6-6 and TRBJ2-3; 8 bases match TRBD2. There are 16 residues in the CDR3. J was trimmed by 5 bases and V by 2 bases; bases with no gene match: 9. Germline lookup yields CDR1 MNHNY and CDR2 SVGAGI (reference sequence). The CDR3 sequence: CASSYKTGGRGDTQYF. The CDR3 DNA sequence: TGTGCCAGCAGTTACAAAACGGGAGGGAGGGGAGATACGCAGTATTTT.

Only a few counts were recorded for this clonotype. This chain uses TRBV7-9 with TRBJ2-7; D possibly corresponds to TRBD1 (6 bases). There are 12 residues in the CDR3. In germline, CDR1 is SEHNR, CDR2 FQNEAQ (reference sequence). V was cut by 5 bases and J by 6 bases, with 11 bases left in between. CDR3 sequence: CASSPQGLEQYF. The DNA for the CDR3 is TGTGCCAGCAGCCCCCAGGGGCTCGAGCAGTACTTC.

The chain combines TRBV29-1 with TRBJ2-5; 12 positions agree with TRBD1. CDR1 is SQVTM and CDR2 is ANQGSEA in the germline V gene. Unmatched junction bases numbered 9, after V lost 5 bases and J lost 5 bases. This CDR3 is built from 15 residues. The CDR3 nucleotides read TGCAGCGTTTCTGCCGGGACAGGGGGCCGGGAGACCCAGTACTTC. This codes for CSVSAGTGGRETQYF.

This clonotype was seen only a few times. The CDR3 region is CASSLLQTGLGLAKNIQYF. The CDR3, as DNA: TGCGCCAGCAGCCTCCTTCAGACAGGGTTGGGACTAGCCAAAAACATTCAGTACTTC. The J gene is TRBJ2-4, the V gene TRBV4-1; tentative D call: TRBD1 (7 bases). This CDR3 contains 19 residues. CDR1 MGHRA and CDR2 YSYEKL come from the germline V gene. V lost 4 bases and J 0 bases, leaving 22 bases between the germline ends.

The J gene is TRBJ2-5, the V gene TRBV20-1; weak D call: TRBD1 (6 bases). V lost 3 bases to trimming and J lost 2 bases, with 16 bases between them. Germline-derived CDR1 and CDR2 are DFQATT and SNEGSKA (reference sequence). The CDR3 covers 15 residues. CDR3 nucleotides: TGCAGTGCTAGCCCTCCCCGGCAGGGGCAAGAGACCCAGTACTTC. The encoded protein is CSASPPRQGQETQYF.